This T cell receptor beta chain is drawn from a study of T cells after yellow fever vaccination. MiXCR, applied by TCRdb to the 5' RACE reads, yields one record per CDR3 protein. The sample includes some 320,000 distinct CDR3 sequences, about 10% of them seen just once. The V end lost 2 bases, the J end lost 4 bases, and 12 bases lay between the germline ends. This CDR3 region has 15 residues. Germline V lookup: CDR1 SGHAT, CDR2 FQDESV (reference sequence). This clonotype has a count of ten or more. This TCR was sampled from a man between 18 and 29 years old who received the YFV17D yellow fever vaccine. The chain employs TRBV11-1 and TRBJ2-1; no definite D call. The specimen was CD4+ T cells sorted from PBMCs, collected 45 days after the yellow fever booster vaccination. CDR3 coding DNA: TGTGCCAGCAGCTTAATAGCTGGGCCTTACAATGAGCAGTTCTTC. Translating gives CASSLIAGPYNEQFF. Complete variable domain (other parts from reference TRBV11-1 and TRBJ2-1): EAEVAQSPRYKITEKSQAVAFWCDPISGHATLYWYRQILGQGPELLVQFQDESVVDDSQLPKDRFSAERLKGVDSTLKIQPAELGDSAMYLCASSLIAGPYNEQFFGPGTRLTVL.